The sequence of this TCR beta chain was determined in a study of blood T cell repertoires in COVID-19. V shed 6 bases, J shed 5 bases, and the junction held 5 bases outside the gene matches. CDR1 and CDR2 from the germline V gene are MNHEY and SMNVEV (reference sequence). This CDR3 comprises 15 residues. Only in-frame clones appear in the TCRdb table, and some are missing; sequencing was by immunoSEQ multiplex PCR. The sample has 94,000 or so clones, around 84% seen once. The chain is built from TRBV27 and TRBJ2-2; TRBD1 matches at 11 bases. The TCR comes from a man aged 60 to 69 with acute or convalescent COVID-19. Material: peripheral blood. CDR3 residues: CASRRDRGSTGELFF. Here the CDR3 DNA reads TGTGCCAGCAGACGGGACAGGGGGTCGACCGGGGAGCTGTTTTTT.